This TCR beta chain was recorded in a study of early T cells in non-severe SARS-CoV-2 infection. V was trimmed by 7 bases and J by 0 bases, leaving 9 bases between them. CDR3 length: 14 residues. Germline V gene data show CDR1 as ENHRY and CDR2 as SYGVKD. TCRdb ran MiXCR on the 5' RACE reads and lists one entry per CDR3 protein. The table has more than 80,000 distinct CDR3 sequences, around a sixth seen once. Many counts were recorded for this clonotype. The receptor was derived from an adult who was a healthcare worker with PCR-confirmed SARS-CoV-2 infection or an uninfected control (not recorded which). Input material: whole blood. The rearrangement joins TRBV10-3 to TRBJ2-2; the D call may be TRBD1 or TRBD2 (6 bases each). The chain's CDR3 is CAIKGDSNTGELFF. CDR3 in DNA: TGTGCCATCAAGGGGGACTCGAACACCGGGGAGCTGTTTTTT.